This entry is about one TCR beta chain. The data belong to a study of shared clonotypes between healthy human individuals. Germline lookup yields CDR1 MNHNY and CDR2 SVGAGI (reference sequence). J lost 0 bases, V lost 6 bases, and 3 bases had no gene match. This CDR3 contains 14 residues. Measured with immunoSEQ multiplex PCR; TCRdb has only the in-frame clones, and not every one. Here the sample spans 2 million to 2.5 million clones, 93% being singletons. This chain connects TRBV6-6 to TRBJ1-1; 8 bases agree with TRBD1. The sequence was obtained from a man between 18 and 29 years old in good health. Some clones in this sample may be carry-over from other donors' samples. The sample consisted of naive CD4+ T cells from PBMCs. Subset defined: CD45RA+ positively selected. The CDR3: CASRLTGVNTEAFF. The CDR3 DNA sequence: TGTGCCAGCAGGTTGACAGGGGTGAACACTGAAGCTTTCTTT.